The 21 T cell receptor beta chains listed next were all sequenced from one sample in a study of T cell responses to AZD1222 COVID-19 vaccine. Only in-frame clones appear in the TCRdb table, and some are missing; sequencing was by immunoSEQ multiplex PCR. The table has 150,000 to 200,000 clones, 87% seen once. Specimen: peripheral blood, collected on day 0 of MenACWY control vaccination. The receptors originated from an adult in good health.

The genes are TRBV19 and TRBJ1-5; D remains ambiguous. The CDR3 loop spans 15 amino acids. Germline CDR1 and CDR2: LNHDA and SQIVND (reference sequence). Trimming cost V 1 base and J 0 bases, with 7 bases left between them. The CDR3: CASSIVSGSNQPQHF. Written as DNA, the CDR3 is TGTGCCAGTAGTATAGTATCAGGTAGCAATCAGCCCCAGCATTTT.

The sample holds one count of this clone. V and J are TRBV27 and TRBJ1-5, with 8 nucleotides matching TRBD1. Unmatched junction bases numbered 7, after V lost 0 bases and J lost 9 bases. The CDR3 consists of 15 residues. Germline lookup yields CDR1 MNHEY and CDR2 SMNVEV (reference sequence). CDR3 nucleotide sequence: TGTGCCAGCAGTTTATCGGGGGACAGGACGTCGCCCCAGCATTTT. This encodes CASSLSGDRTSPQHF.

This sequence joins TRBV7-3 and TRBJ2-1; D ambiguous. This CDR3 is 14 amino acids long. Trimming removed 5 bases at V and 8 bases at J, with 16 bases between. The germline gives CDR1 SGHTA, CDR2 FQGTGA. Here the CDR3 reads CASSHGRSWDEQFF. CDR3 nucleotides: TGTGCCAGCAGCCATGGAAGGTCGTGGGATGAGCAGTTCTTC.

The chain uses TRBV7-9 and TRBJ2-2; 16 nucleotides line up with TRBD2. J was trimmed by 6 bases and V by 5 bases; bases with no gene match: 9. This CDR3 is built from 18 residues. Germline CDR1 is SEHNR and CDR2 is FQNEAQ (reference sequence). The CDR3 spells CASSPTGTSGRAAGELFF. DNA for the CDR3: TGTGCCAGCAGCCCAACCGGGACTAGCGGGAGGGCCGCCGGGGAGCTGTTTTTT.

The chain couples TRBV28 to TRBJ2-1; a weak D match, TRBD1 (6 bases). The length of the CDR3 is 13 residues. Germline CDR1 and CDR2: MDHEN and SYDVKM. V was shortened by 7 bases and J by 6 bases, with 13 bases between the two germline ends. The CDR3 here is CASNSQGPNEQFF. The CDR3 DNA reads as TGTGCCAGCAATTCACAGGGCCCCAATGAGCAGTTCTTC.

V and J are TRBV7-6 and TRBJ2-2; D uncertain. Trimming took off 3 bases at V and 5 bases at J, with 10 bases between the two ends. The germline V gene encodes CDR1 SGHVS and CDR2 FNYEAQ. The CDR3 covers 14 residues. CDR3 in DNA: TGTGCCAGCAGCTTGAGGAGTGATACCGGGGAGCTGTTTTTT. Protein: CASSLRSDTGELFF.

The V call is TRBV5-6, the J call TRBJ2-7; 8 positions agree with TRBD1. The CDR3 sequence is 15 residues long. J lost 6 bases, V lost 4 bases, and 12 bases had no gene match. Germline CDR1 SGHDT, CDR2 YYEEEE. The CDR3 loop reads CASSRGWAGGGEQYF. The CDR3 bases are TGTGCCAGCAGCAGAGGGTGGGCAGGGGGCGGCGAGCAGTACTTC.

V gene TRBV6-5 combines with J gene TRBJ2-2; 10 bases agree with TRBD1. The germline CDR1 and CDR2 sequences are MNHEY and SVGAGI. Germline trimming cut 6 bases from V and 3 bases from J; bases unmatched to any gene: 4. The CDR3 contains 15 residues. This CDR3 is CASRPDRGYTGELFF. The CDR3 coding sequence is TGTGCCAGCAGGCCGGACAGGGGGTACACCGGGGAGCTGTTTTTT.

The chain is built from TRBV9 and TRBJ1-2; TRBD1 is a possible D gene (5 bases). From germline, CDR1 is SGDLS and CDR2 YYNGEE. The CDR3 has 14 amino acids. V was shortened by 3 bases and J by 2 bases, with 11 bases between the two germline ends. CDR3 loop: CASSGGAENYGYTF. As DNA, the CDR3 is TGTGCCAGCAGCGGTGGGGCAGAAAACTATGGCTACACCTTC.

V gene TRBV6-5 combines with J gene TRBJ1-6, with 10 bases aligning to TRBD1. This CDR3 has 14 amino acids. The V and J ends lost 2 bases and 10 bases, in that order; junction bases with no gene match: 2. From germline, CDR1 is MNHEY and CDR2 SVGAGI. The CDR3 DNA reads TGTGCCAGCAGTTACGGGACAGGGGACTCACCCCTCCACTTT. Translation: CASSYGTGDSPLHF.

The CDR3 sequence is CAWSVRSAAEAFF. DNA of the CDR3: TGTGCCTGGAGTGTACGGTCGGCTGCTGAAGCTTTCTTT. This chain links TRBV30 with TRBJ1-1; D not certain. Germline V gene sequence: CDR1 GTSNPN, CDR2 SVGIG (reference sequence). The CDR3 length is 13 residues. The germline V and J ends were trimmed by 0 bases and 6 bases, with 11 bases remaining between them. Full variable domain (outside the CDR3, taken from reference TRBV30 and TRBJ1-1): SQTIHQWPATLVQPVGSPLSLECTVEGTSNPNLYWYRQAAGRGLQLLFYSVGIGQISSEVPQNLSASRPQDRQFILSSKKLLLSDSGFYLCAWSVRSAAEAFFGQGTRLTVV.

V is TRBV18 and J is TRBJ2-6; the match to TRBD1 covers 8 bases. CDR1 and CDR2 from the germline V gene are KGHSH and LQKENI. The CDR3 extends over 20 amino acids. The junction had 11 bases not matched to a gene; V was cut back by 1 base and J by 0 bases. DNA of the CDR3: TGTGCCAGCTCACCACGAAGACTTGGGACAGGAAACTCTGGGGCCAACGTCCTGACTTTC. This translates into CASSPRRLGTGNSGANVLTF.

This rearrangement joins TRBV29-1 to TRBJ2-7; 7 bases are a match to TRBD1. Trimming took 7 bases from V and 0 from J; bases not matched to a gene: 3. CDR3 length equals 12 residues. Germline V gene data show CDR1 as SQVTM and CDR2 as ANQGSEA. The chain's CDR3 is CSARDSSYEQYF. Written as DNA, the CDR3 is TGCAGCGCCCGGGACAGCTCCTACGAGCAGTACTTC.

The rearrangement uses TRBV18 and TRBJ2-7; 8 bases agree with TRBD1. CDR1 is KGHSH and CDR2 is LQKENI in the germline V gene. CDR3 length equals 14 residues. V gave up 2 bases and J gave up 6 bases; unmatched junction bases: 6. CDR3 bases: TGTGCCAGCTCACCAGTCGGAGGACAGGGCGAGCAGTACTTC. It encodes CASSPVGGQGEQYF.

The chain uses TRBV27 and TRBJ1-1; D possibly corresponds to TRBD1 (5 bases). CDR1 and CDR2 (germline): MNHEY, SMNVEV (reference sequence). Trimming left V 5 bases short and J 0 bases short, with 13 bases between. The CDR3 is 15 residues long. The CDR3 loop is CASSGQTGVNTEAFF. For the CDR3, the DNA is TGTGCCAGCAGTGGGCAAACAGGAGTGAACACTGAAGCTTTCTTT.

The chain couples TRBV6-2 or TRBV6-3 to TRBJ2-1, with D uncertain. V was shortened by 5 bases and J by 8 bases, with 13 bases between the two germline ends. CDR1 and CDR2 from the germline V gene are MNHEY and SVGEGT. This CDR3 has 13 residues. CDR3 sequence reads: CASSPPYVDEQFF. The CDR3 bases are TGTGCCAGCAGTCCCCCCTACGTCGATGAGCAGTTCTTC.

The chain has TRBV19 and TRBJ1-5, with 9 nucleotides matching TRBD1. Unmatched junction bases numbered 13, after V lost 7 bases and J lost 3 bases. The CDR3 covers 17 residues. CDR1 is LNHDA and CDR2 is SQIVND in the germline V gene (reference sequence). CDR3 region: CASTNPTGGRLNQPQHF. The CDR3 DNA reads as TGTGCCAGTACCAACCCGACAGGGGGGAGGCTCAATCAGCCCCAGCATTTT.

V gene TRBV12-3 or TRBV12-4 combines with J gene TRBJ1-5; D remains ambiguous. Trimming took off 2 bases at V and 4 bases at J, with 6 bases between the two ends. CDR3 length equals 13 residues. CDR3 protein: CASSLNSNQPQHF. The CDR3 DNA is TGTGCCAGCAGTTTAAACAGTAATCAGCCCCAGCATTTT.

This rearrangement joins TRBV12-3 or TRBV12-4 to TRBJ2-7; D unclear. The ends were cut back, 3 bases at V and 2 bases at J, with 5 bases in the middle. The CDR3 loop spans 12 amino acids. CDR3 DNA sequence: TGTGCCAGCAGTTTGCGAGCCTACGAGCAGTACTTC. It codes for CASSLRAYEQYF.

This sequence joins TRBV19 and TRBJ2-7; TRBD2 matches 10 bases. Germline CDR1 is LNHDA and CDR2 is SQIVND (reference sequence). This CDR3 contains 15 residues. V lost 3 bases and J lost 7; bases outside the gene matches: 9. CDR3 sequence: CASSMLLAGVEEQYF. The CDR3 DNA follows: TGTGCCAGTAGTATGTTGCTAGCGGGAGTGGAGGAGCAGTACTTC.

The V and J genes are TRBV6-2 or TRBV6-3 and TRBJ1-1; 8 bases line up with TRBD1. V trimming: 4 bases; J trimming: 4 bases; junction bases outside the gene matches: 2. The CDR3 runs 13 residues. CDR1 MNHEY and CDR2 SVGEGT come from the germline V gene. CDR3 sequence reads: CASSSQGVTEAFF. The CDR3 bases are TGTGCCAGCAGTTCACAGGGGGTCACTGAAGCTTTCTTT.